These 25 T cell receptor beta chains originate from one sample sequenced in a study of blood T cells in healthy people across ages. A J-beta primer mix and a sample-barcoded 5' primer were used in a second PCR of about 7 to 12 cycles. In TCRdb, the 5' RACE reads were re-called with MiXCR into one record per CDR3 protein. The sample records about a million distinct CDR3 sequences, approximately 38% being singletons. Sequenced input: blood. The receptors here all came from a man younger than 35 in good health.

This clonotype was detected only a few times. The rearrangement uses TRBV6-5 and TRBJ2-7; 9 nucleotides agree with TRBD1. V gave up 4 bases and J gave up 7 bases; unmatched junction bases: 8. The length of the CDR3 is 14 residues. Per germline, CDR1 MNHEY and CDR2 SVGAGI. CDR3 loop: CASSSPDRGNEQYF. DNA for the CDR3: TGTGCCAGCAGTTCCCCGGACAGGGGTAATGAGCAGTACTTC.

There are many counts of this clonotype. This chain joins TRBV7-4 and TRBJ1-1; D uncertain. CDR3 length: 14 residues. V was clipped by 11 bases and J by 3 bases, with 19 bases between them. Germline V gene lookup returns CDR1 SGHVT and CDR2 SQSDAQ. This chain's CDR3 is CAPVVRGRYTEAFF. For the CDR3, the DNA is TGTGCCCCAGTGGTCCGTGGGCGGTACACTGAAGCTTTCTTT. Full variable domain (remainder filled in from reference TRBV7-4 and TRBJ1-1): GAGVSQSPRYKVAKRGRDVALRCDSISGHVTLYWYRQTLGQGSEVLTYSQSDAQRDKSGRPSGRFSAERPERSVSTLKIQRTEQGDSAVYLCAPVVRGRYTEAFFGQGTRLTVV.

This rearrangement joins TRBV12-3 or TRBV12-4 to TRBJ2-1; 9 positions agree with TRBD1. This CDR3 is 15 amino acids long. V lost 6 bases, J lost 13 bases, and 16 bases stayed unmatched. Here the CDR3 reads CASSKDRGYQETQFF. The CDR3 DNA sequence: TGTGCCAGCAGCAAGGACAGGGGATATCAAGAGACCCAGTTCTTC.

This clonotype was seen only a few times. V and J are TRBV4-1 and TRBJ2-3, with D perhaps given as TRBD1 or TRBD2 (6 bases each). Germline CDR1 MGHRA, CDR2 YSYEKL. The CDR3 is made up of 16 amino acids. V gave up 0 bases and J gave up 3 bases, with 13 bases separating them. CDR3 in amino acids: CASSQDRGRMTDTQYF. The CDR3 coding sequence is TGCGCCAGCAGCCAAGACCGGGGGCGAATGACAGATACGCAGTATTTT.

Only a few counts were recorded for this clonotype. The chain couples TRBV2 to TRBJ1-1; D gene uncertain. In germline, CDR1 is SNHLY, CDR2 FYNNEI. The CDR3 consists of 13 residues. With 9 bases removed from V and 0 bases from J, the gap between germline ends came to 11 bases. CDR3 loop: CASTDAMNTEAFF. The CDR3 DNA follows: TGTGCCAGTACCGACGCCATGAACACTGAAGCTTTCTTT.

The chain has TRBV6-5 and TRBJ2-5, with TRBD2 matching 15 bases. Trimming took 2 bases from V and 11 from J; bases not matched to a gene: 18. The CDR3 has 19 residues. From germline, CDR1 is MNHEY and CDR2 SVGAGI. In DNA, the CDR3 is TGTGCCAGCAGTTACGCTGCCGGGACTAGCGGGGGGACGGCAAATGAGCAGTACTTC. Protein: CASSYAAGTSGGTANEQYF.

This clonotype occurred a few times. The chain uses TRBV12-3 or TRBV12-4 and TRBJ2-2; D remains unclear. The CDR3 is 12 residues long. V lost 0 bases, J lost 11 bases, and 7 bases lay in between. The chain's CDR3 is CASSLAGYELFF. CDR3 nucleotide sequence: TGTGCCAGCAGTTTAGCTGGCTACGAGCTGTTTTTT.

This chain uses TRBV9 with TRBJ1-2; 10 bases line up with TRBD1. The CDR3 spans 18 residues. V was pared by 2 bases and J by 7 bases, with 17 bases of the junction left unmatched. Germline V gene data show CDR1 as SGDLS and CDR2 as YYNGEE. The CDR3 DNA reads TGTGCCAGCAGCGTCTCCGGGACAGGGGCTGCCCTACCGCTTGGCTACACCTTC. The encoded protein is CASSVSGTGAALPLGYTF.

The chain uses TRBV7-2 and TRBJ2-1, with a possible D match to TRBD1 (5 bases). V lost 1 base to trimming and J lost 1 base, with 11 bases between them. In germline, CDR1 is SGHTA, CDR2 FQGNSA. CDR3 length: 16 amino acids. The CDR3 DNA sequence: TGTGCCAGCAGCTTAGTTGCAGGGTGGTCCTACAATGAGCAGTTCTTC. This encodes CASSLVAGWSYNEQFF.

This clonotype was observed a few times. The chain recombines TRBV4-2 with TRBJ1-2; 11 bases agree with TRBD1. Germline V gene lookup returns CDR1 LGHNA and CDR2 YNFKEQ. V lost 0 bases to trimming and J lost 7 bases; unmatched junction nucleotides: 7. This CDR3 region has 16 residues. Written as DNA, the CDR3 is TGTGCCAGCAGCCAAGACTCCGGACAGGGGGCAAGTGGCTACACCTTC. Translated, it gives CASSQDSGQGASGYTF.

This sequence joins TRBV6-5 and TRBJ1-1; D is undetermined. Trimming left V 2 bases short and J 7 bases short, with 14 bases between. CDR1 and CDR2 (germline): MNHEY, SVGAGI. This CDR3 contains 14 residues. The CDR3 loop is CASSYSSGTSEAFF. The CDR3 DNA sequence: TGTGCCAGCAGTTACAGTTCGGGCACTAGTGAAGCTTTCTTT.

The chain carries TRBV25-1 and TRBJ2-1; maybe TRBD1 (6 bases). This CDR3 has 16 amino acids. Trimming stripped 1 base from V and 0 bases from J, with 10 bases between. CDR1 MGHDK and CDR2 SYGVNS come from the germline V gene. CDR3 sequence: CASSEWETGSYNEQFF. In nucleotides, the CDR3 is TGTGCCAGCAGTGAATGGGAGACAGGCTCCTACAATGAGCAGTTCTTC. Together with reference TRBV25-1 and TRBJ2-1, the CDR3 gives the full variable domain: EADIYQTPRYLVIGTGKKITLECSQTMGHDKMYWYQQDPGMELHLIHYSYGVNSTEKGDLSSESTVSRIRTEHFPLTLESARPSHTSQYLCASSEWETGSYNEQFFGPGTRLTVL.

A word on this clonotype: One base away lies a much larger clone, so this may be a sequencing read error. V is TRBV2 and J is TRBJ2-1; 12 bases line up with TRBD1. CDR3 size: 15 residues. Germline assignment: CDR1 SNHLY and CDR2 FYNNEI. This CDR3 reads CVSSNPGQGAHEQFF. The CDR3 DNA reads TGTGTCAGCAGTAACCCGGGACAGGGGGCCCATGAGCAGTTCTTC.

A word on this clonotype: This may come from a read error, since a much larger clone is one base off. The chain has TRBV28 and TRBJ1-2; D gene ambiguous. The CDR3 runs to 13 residues. V gave up 6 bases and J gave up 2 bases, with 10 bases separating them. The V gene's germline CDR1 is MDHEN and CDR2 SYDVKM. The CDR3 coding sequence is TGTGCCAGCAGGCCCCCAGCCAACTATGGCTACACCTTC. Translation gives CASRPPANYGYTF.

This clonotype was seen a handful of times. The chain combines TRBV7-2 with TRBJ1-6; no clear D. This CDR3 contains 14 residues. Germline CDR1 SGHTA, CDR2 FQGNSA. Trimming took 0 bases from V and 10 from J, leaving 10 bases between them. This chain's CDR3 is CASSLALDISPLHF. CDR3 DNA sequence: TGTGCCAGCAGCTTAGCGCTTGACATATCACCCCTCCACTTT.

This clonotype was detected only once. The junction does not match germline at one end; this may be a read error. The chain uses TRBV29-1 and TRBJ1-1; TRBD1 aligns across 8 bases. The CDR3 covers 10 residues. Germline CDR1 reads SQVTM; CDR2 reads ANQGSEA. The CDR3 sequence: CSVQGAETFF. CDR3 coding DNA: TGCAGCGTCCAGGGGGCTGAAACTTTCTTT.

The chain combines TRBV9 with TRBJ2-5; 13 bases align to TRBD2. J gave up 11 bases and V 5 bases, and 12 bases lay outside the gene matches. There are 15 residues in the CDR3. In germline, CDR1 is SGDLS, CDR2 YYNGEE. The CDR3 is CASRTTSGGLDEQYF. The CDR3 DNA is TGTGCCAGCAGAACGACTAGCGGGGGGTTGGATGAGCAGTACTTC.

This chain connects TRBV28 to TRBJ2-5, with 9 bases aligning to TRBD1. This CDR3 region has 13 residues. V lost 6 bases and J lost 4; bases outside the gene matches: 3. Germline V gene lookup returns CDR1 MDHEN and CDR2 SYDVKM. CDR3 sequence: CASRGTGLETQYF. The CDR3 nucleotides are TGTGCCAGCAGGGGGACAGGGTTAGAGACCCAGTACTTC.

The chain couples TRBV14 to TRBJ1-2, with D uncertain. V lost 2 bases and J 4 bases, leaving 8 bases between the germline ends. The germline V gene encodes CDR1 SGHDN and CDR2 FVKESK. CDR3 length: 13 residues. The CDR3, as DNA: TGTGCCAGCAGCCAAATGCGGAGCTATGGCTACACCTTC. Protein sequence: CASSQMRSYGYTF. The whole variable domain, filled in from reference TRBV14 and TRBJ1-2, reads EAGVTQFPSHSVIEKGQTVTLRCDPISGHDNLYWYRRVMGKEIKFLLHFVKESKQDESGMPNNRFLAERTGGTYSTLKVQPAELEDSGVYFCASSQMRSYGYTFGSGTRLTVV.

This clonotype was seen a few times. The V and J genes are TRBV7-9 and TRBJ2-5; D not resolved. The length of the CDR3 is 13 residues. Germline assignment: CDR1 SEHNR and CDR2 FQNEAQ (reference sequence). V was pared by 3 bases and J by 3 bases, with 8 bases between. CDR3 protein: CASSFYSKETQYF. The CDR3 DNA follows: TGTGCCAGCAGCTTCTATTCGAAAGAGACCCAGTACTTC.

V is TRBV12-5 and J is TRBJ2-1, with TRBD2 identical over 10 bases. Unmatched junction bases numbered 12, after V lost 4 bases and J lost 3 bases. The CDR3 contains 18 residues. The germline V gene has CDR1 LGHNT and CDR2 FRNRAP. CDR3 amino acids: CASGYGSGGALLYNEQFF. The CDR3 DNA reads as TGTGCTAGTGGTTATGGAAGCGGGGGGGCTCTACTCTACAATGAGCAGTTCTTC.

This chain uses TRBV7-9 with TRBJ2-7; D is unresolved. V lost 2 bases and J lost 7, with 15 bases in between. CDR3 length: 14 residues. Germline lookup yields CDR1 SEHNR and CDR2 FQNEAQ (reference sequence). The CDR3 sequence is CASSLNTDPLEQYF. The CDR3 DNA sequence: TGTGCCAGCAGCTTAAACACCGATCCCTTGGAGCAGTACTTC.

Remarks on this clonotype: Possible read error: a much larger clone is one base away. This chain joins TRBV11-2 and TRBJ1-1; D remains ambiguous. Germline CDR1 reads SGHAT; CDR2 reads FQNNGV. This CDR3 contains 12 residues. Trimming cost V 4 bases and J 12 bases, with 15 bases left between them. The CDR3 reads CASSSPTPESFF. The CDR3 DNA is TGTGCCAGCAGCTCCCCTACCCCGGAATCTTTCTTT.

This clonotype has just a few counts. The V gene is TRBV2, the J gene TRBJ1-6; D unclear. Trimming pared 7 bases from V and 5 bases from J, leaving 18 bases between. The CDR3 totals 16 residues. Germline CDR1 is SNHLY and CDR2 is FYNNEI. The CDR3 DNA sequence: TGTGCCAGCAAGAGGTCCTGGGCCGACGATAATTCACCCCTCCACTTT. Translation: CASKRSWADDNSPLHF.

J is TRBJ2-7 and V is TRBV7-7, with 10 bases lining up with TRBD2. V was pared by 4 bases and J by 7 bases, with 13 bases of the junction left unmatched. Per germline, CDR1 SSHAT and CDR2 FNYEAQ (reference sequence). This CDR3 has 16 amino acids. The CDR3 DNA reads TGTGCCAGCAGCTCTGCTCCGGGACTAGCGAACAATGAGCAGTACTTC. Protein sequence: CASSSAPGLANNEQYF.